These 4 T cell receptor beta chains were all obtained from the same sample, sequenced in a study of blood T cell repertoires in COVID-19 (dated by TCRdb to about 2020). To prepare the library, the immunoSEQ multiplex PCR assay was applied. The table was pulled from immuneACCESS by TCRdb, which kept in-frame rearrangements only. Such tables lose some clones; where checked, under half of the loss comes from unresolved V genes, and the rest has no known cause. The sample includes 130,000 to 150,000 clones, with roughly 84% observed a single time. Jointly, the top ten make up more than 8.5% of the sample. The sample taken for sequencing was peripheral blood. The receptors were sampled from a man between 60 and 70 years old with active or convalescent COVID-19.

The chain combines TRBV19 with TRBJ1-3; possible D gene TRBD1, 5 bases. From germline, CDR1 is LNHDA and CDR2 SQIVND (reference sequence). CDR3 length: 15 residues. V was cut by 6 bases and J by 2 bases, with 14 bases left in between. The CDR3 reads CASSRSRDPGNTIYF. For the CDR3, the DNA is TGTGCCAGTAGCCGCTCCAGGGATCCTGGAAACACCATATATTTT.

The J gene is TRBJ1-3, the V gene TRBV14, with a possible D match to TRBD1 (5 bases). The CDR3 runs to 14 residues. Trimming pared 0 bases from V and 3 bases from J, leaving 6 bases between. Germline V gene sequence: CDR1 SGHDN, CDR2 FVKESK. The CDR3 DNA reads TGTGCCAGCAGCCAAGACAGGGTTGGAAACACCATATATTTT. Protein sequence: CASSQDRVGNTIYF.

The chain has TRBV11-2 and TRBJ2-1, with 13 bases fitting TRBD2. Unmatched junction bases numbered 5, after V lost 4 bases and J lost 5 bases. The CDR3 is 16 amino acids. CDR1 is SGHAT and CDR2 is FQNNGV in the germline V gene. CDR3 sequence: CASSSGLAGANNEQFF. The CDR3 nucleotides are TGTGCCAGCAGCTCCGGACTAGCGGGAGCGAACAATGAGCAGTTCTTC.

The chain employs TRBV19 and TRBJ2-7; D perhaps matches TRBD2 (6 bases). Germline CDR1 reads LNHDA; CDR2 reads SQIVND (reference sequence). V was pared by 5 bases and J by 3 bases, with 20 bases between. The length of the CDR3 is 16 residues. The CDR3 is CASSPLSGTAIYEQYF. CDR3 DNA: TGTGCCAGTAGTCCACTCTCCGGGACTGCTATCTACGAGCAGTACTTC.